This TCR beta chain appears in the sequencing data of a study of T cell repertoires in cytomegalovirus infection. Across the study: Public TCR beta signatures were indicative of both CMV infection and a matching HLA type.

The V end lost 3 bases, the J end lost 4 bases, and 21 bases lay between the germline ends. This CDR3 has 17 amino acids. Germline V gene data show CDR1 as MNHEY and CDR2 as SVGAGI. This clonotype was seen ten or more times. TCRdb redid the calling of the reads with MiXCR, one entry per CDR3 protein. The sample has about 460,000 distinct CDR3 sequences, over 9% seen once; the top ten hold 10%. What was sequenced was PBMCs. The clonotype originates from a human donor in good health (CMV status not recorded). Some clones in this sample may be carry-over from other donors' samples. The chain links TRBV6-5 to TRBJ1-1; D is undetermined. In DNA, the CDR3 is TGTGCCAGCAGTTATAGGGCCACACAAAGGGAGGGCACTGAAGCTTTCTTT. Its translation: CASSYRATQREGTEAFF.